Following are 13 T cell receptor beta chains from one sample sequenced in a study of T cell clones after liver transplantation. Clones were sequenced by immunoSEQ multiplex PCR, and TCRdb holds only the in-frame ones, with some missing. The sample consists of roughly 74,000 clones, 75% to 90% of them appearing once. Sequenced material: CD4+ T cells from blood, taken before liver transplant. These receptor sequences come from a human donor who received a liver transplant.

V usage is TRBV2 and J usage is TRBJ2-1, with 7 bases matching TRBD2. CDR3 length: 15 amino acids. V lost 6 bases to trimming and J lost 8 bases; unmatched junction nucleotides: 13. Germline loops: CDR1 SNHLY, CDR2 FYNNEI. The CDR3 region has the DNA TGTGCCAGCAGGCCGACTAGCCTACCCGTGGATGAGCAGTTCTTC. As protein: CASRPTSLPVDEQFF.

This clone was recorded once. V gene TRBV7-9 combines with J gene TRBJ2-5; 10 positions agree with TRBD2. Germline CDR1 SEHNR, CDR2 FQNEAQ (reference sequence). This CDR3 is built from 16 residues. The V and J ends lost 6 bases and 1 base, in that order; junction bases with no gene match: 8. This CDR3 is CASRPPLAGLQETQYF. The DNA for the CDR3 is TGTGCCAGCAGGCCTCCACTAGCGGGGCTCCAAGAGACCCAGTACTTC.

This chain links TRBV27 with TRBJ2-7; 11 bases fit TRBD2. This CDR3 has 19 residues. CDR1 is MNHEY and CDR2 is SMNVEV in the germline V gene (reference sequence). J was trimmed by 2 bases and V by 5 bases; bases with no gene match: 17. The DNA of the CDR3 is TGTGCCAGCAGTCAGACAGGGTTTGGGCTAGCGGGAGGCACCTACGAGCAGTACTTC. Amino acid sequence: CASSQTGFGLAGGTYEQYF.

The rearrangement uses TRBV5-1 and TRBJ2-1, with 8 nucleotides matching TRBD1. Germline-derived CDR1 and CDR2 are SGHRS and YFSETQ. There are 16 residues in the CDR3. Trimming removed 0 bases from V and 3 bases from J; junction bases left unmatched: 5. CDR3 in DNA: TGCGCCAGCAGCTTGGCCCCGGGACAGGTCTACAATGAGCAGTTCTTC. Translating it yields CASSLAPGQVYNEQFF.

The chain uses TRBV7-6 and TRBJ2-5; D ambiguous. The CDR3 extends over 12 amino acids. Per germline, CDR1 SGHVS and CDR2 FNYEAQ. V was shortened by 4 bases and J by 0 bases, with 3 bases between the two germline ends. CDR3 protein: CASSYYQETQYF. The CDR3 bases are TGTGCCAGCAGCTACTACCAAGAGACCCAGTACTTC.

This rearrangement joins TRBV29-1 to TRBJ2-2; 7 bases align to TRBD1. Trimming removed 7 bases from V and 0 bases from J; junction bases left unmatched: 5. The CDR3 totals 14 residues. Germline lookup yields CDR1 SQVTM and CDR2 ANQGSEA. CDR3 nucleotides: TGCAGCGGTTCCAGGGGGTCGAACACCGGGGAGCTGTTTTTT. Translation gives CSGSRGSNTGELFF.

The J gene is TRBJ1-4, the V gene TRBV6-1; perhaps TRBD1 as D (5 bases). Germline V gene data show CDR1 as MNHNS and CDR2 as SASEGT. This CDR3 has 17 residues. V was cut by 3 bases and J by 2 bases, with 16 bases left in between. The DNA of the CDR3 is TGTGCCAGCAGTGATCTACGCCTCGGGGGGACTAATGAAAAACTGTTTTTT. Its translation is CASSDLRLGGTNEKLFF.

This chain links TRBV2 with TRBJ1-2, with D hard to call. Germline V gene lookup returns CDR1 SNHLY and CDR2 FYNNEI. The CDR3 spans 13 residues. The V and J ends lost 8 bases and 1 base respectively, with 11 bases between them. CDR3 in amino acids: CASGSSINYGYTF. CDR3 in DNA: TGTGCCAGCGGGTCCAGTATTAACTATGGCTACACCTTC.

This clone appeared a single time. The V call is TRBV2, the J call TRBJ1-2; 7 nucleotides agree with TRBD1. The CDR3 has 13 amino acids. CDR1 and CDR2 (germline): SNHLY, FYNNEI. V was clipped by 11 bases and J by 2 bases; unmatched bases: 8. Here the CDR3 DNA reads TGTGCCGGAAAGGAGGGGGCGAACTATGGCTACACCTTC. Translation gives CAGKEGANYGYTF.

The chain has TRBV10-3 and TRBJ1-4; possibly TRBD1 for D (5 bases). Germline V CDR1 and CDR2: ENHRY, SYGVKD. With 6 bases removed from V and 0 bases from J, the gap between germline ends came to 14 bases. CDR3 length: 16 amino acids. In DNA, the CDR3 is TGTGCCATCAGCCGCGGGACGGCTGCAACTAATGAAAAACTGTTTTTT. The encoded protein is CAISRGTAATNEKLFF.

The V and J genes are TRBV11-2 and TRBJ2-1; 11 positions agree with TRBD2. V was clipped by 3 bases and J by 10 bases; unmatched bases: 20. This CDR3 comprises 19 residues. Germline V CDR1 and CDR2: SGHAT, FQNNGV. The chain's CDR3 is CASSFIRLAGGAMGDEQFF. The DNA for the CDR3 is TGTGCCAGCAGCTTTATCCGGCTAGCGGGAGGCGCGATGGGAGACGAGCAGTTCTTC.

The chain couples TRBV19 to TRBJ2-4; TRBD2 is a possible D gene (5 bases). With 3 bases removed from V and 9 bases from J, the gap between germline ends came to 15 bases. CDR3 length equals 14 residues. CDR1 and CDR2 (germline): LNHDA, SQIVND (reference sequence). This CDR3 is CASSIVSSRGIQYF. The CDR3 DNA is TGTGCCAGTAGTATTGTCTCTAGCCGGGGCATTCAGTACTTC.

The chain recombines TRBV14 with TRBJ2-7, with D possibly matching TRBD2 (6 bases). CDR1 and CDR2 (germline): SGHDN, FVKESK. The CDR3 totals 13 residues. Trimming shortened V by 8 bases and J by 1 base, and 12 bases separated the two germline ends. This chain's CDR3 is CASGGTDSYEQYF. The CDR3 DNA reads TGTGCCAGCGGCGGGACGGATTCCTACGAGCAGTACTTC.